This TCR beta chain was sequenced during a study of blood T cell repertoires in COVID-19 (dated by TCRdb to the early 2020s). Study-level background: Samples from collaborators originated in the United States, Italy and Spain and spanned both the acute and convalescent phases of COVID-19. The repertoires were made available in a free public database intended to serve as a resource for research on the immune response to SARS-CoV-2. Deeply sampled blood TCRbeta repertoires from subjects exposed to, actively infected with, or recovered from COVID-19 were included in the dataset. The prospective study material was composed of cDNA or gDNA derived from T cells, B-cell-depleted T cells, or PBMCs. Samples were obtained from the ongoing ImmuneRACE study (first 160 participants) and from some 1,300 subjects provided by 6 global collaborators. Where available, HLA class I and class II types were taken from metadata supplied by the sample provider and were not determined by assay-based typing. A de-identified subject ID, COVID-19 status, age in years and sex were almost always included in the sample metadata.

Here is what the overall study found, with its caveats: The quantity of clinical and demographic metadata differed by source and by participant and was supplied without curation.

The immunoSEQ Assay, a bias-controlled multiplex PCR, was used to amplify TCRbeta CDR3 regions from genomic DNA. The source study handled its data this way. Within the assay, amplification of reference gene primers was used to estimate how many nucleated cells each sample contained. Sequence reads were collapsed and filtered to measure the absolute abundance of every unique TCRbeta CDR3 rearrangement. For each sample, productive Simpson clonality was calculated as the square root of Simpson's diversity index across productive rearrangements. TCRdb stores this immuneACCESS table with in-frame sequences only. Part of the clones is absent; in the studies checked, under half of the shortfall reflects unresolved V genes, and no reason is known for the rest. Clone size and the V and J calls come from that table; the DNA yielded D and trimming. This sample gives hundreds of thousands of clones in total; more than 70% of them show up just once. The ten biggest clones cover 3% of the sample.

About this clone itself: Its antigen is currently not known. Nothing much larger sits one base from this clone, and base qualities are not available.

V trim: 6 bases; J trim: 15 bases; unmatched bases: 8. The germline V gene (reference sequence) supplies CDR1 DFQATT and CDR2 SNEGSKA. The CDR3 has 11 amino acids, counting the end cysteine and phenylalanine. The DNA shown is the 33-base CDR3, in frame from base 1. One collaborating source in Seattle enrolled patients while the patients were actively infected and followed the patients over time throughout the course of disease. Collaborating institutions collected whole blood in K2EDTA tubes following their own protocols. Collaborator samples were shipped for TCRbeta analysis as frozen whole blood, isolated PBMCs, or DNA extracted from either sample type.

The sequence was obtained from a woman aged 25-40 years with COVID-19, enrolled during active disease. The sequenced sample was peripheral blood. The chain is made from TRBV20-1 and TRBJ2-1; 10 bases in the middle match TRBD2. The CDR3 amino acid sequence is: CSAGAGGPLFF. The DNA reads as follows: TGCAGTGCAGGAGCGGGAGGGCCTTTGTTCTTC.